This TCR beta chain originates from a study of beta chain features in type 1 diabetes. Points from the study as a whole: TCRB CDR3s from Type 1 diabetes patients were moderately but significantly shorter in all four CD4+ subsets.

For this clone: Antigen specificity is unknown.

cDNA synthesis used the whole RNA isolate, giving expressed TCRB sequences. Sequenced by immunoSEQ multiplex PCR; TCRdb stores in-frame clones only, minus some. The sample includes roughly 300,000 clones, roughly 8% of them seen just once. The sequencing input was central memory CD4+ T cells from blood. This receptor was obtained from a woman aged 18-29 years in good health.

CDR3 bases: TGTGCCAGCTCACCAGTGAGTGGGGATGAGCAGTTCTTC. It encodes CASSPVSGDEQFF. The chain uses TRBV18 and TRBJ2-1; no firm D call. The germline CDR1 and CDR2 sequences are KGHSH and LQKENI. There are 13 residues in the CDR3. Trimming left V 2 bases short and J 8 bases short, with 10 bases between.